A single sample gave rise to the 17 T cell receptor beta chains below, sequenced in a study of shared clonotypes between healthy human individuals. TCRdb keeps only in-frame clones here, not all; method: immunoSEQ multiplex PCR. This table has fewer than 1.4 million clones, around 78% appearing once. The source material was memory CD4+ T cells from PBMCs. Subset reported: CD45RA-negative fraction. The receptors originated from a man aged 18 to 35 in good health. Some clones in this sample may be carry-over from other donors' samples.

The V call is TRBV7-8, the J call TRBJ1-6; 10 bases fit TRBD1. J gave up 10 bases and V 5 bases, and 8 bases lay outside the gene matches. Germline CDR1 and CDR2: SGHVS and FQNEAQ. The CDR3 contains 15 residues. The CDR3 protein is CASSPTGTGVSPLHF. The CDR3 bases are TGTGCCAGCAGCCCAACCGGGACAGGGGTGTCACCCCTCCACTTT. Using reference TRBV7-8 and TRBJ1-6 for the parts outside the CDR3, the full variable domain is GAGVSQSPRYKVAKRGQDVALRCDPISGHVSLFWYQQALGQGPEFLTYFQNEAQLDKSGLPSDRFFAERPEGSVSTLKIQRTQQEDSAVYLCASSPTGTGVSPLHFGNGTRLTVT.

The chain employs TRBV28 and TRBJ2-7; TRBD1 aligns across 9 bases. The V gene's germline CDR1 is MDHEN and CDR2 SYDVKM. This CDR3 region has 17 residues. V lost 2 bases and J lost 6; bases outside the gene matches: 14. The CDR3 bases are TGTGCCAGCAGTTTACGGCGGCTCCGGGACAGGGCCTGCGAGCAGTACTTC. Amino acid sequence: CASSLRRLRDRACEQYF.

This rearrangement joins TRBV10-3 to TRBJ2-5; the D is unclear. The V end was cut by 3 bases, the J end by 2 bases, with 1 base between. Per the germline V gene, CDR1 is ENHRY and CDR2 is SYGVKD. The CDR3 loop spans 11 amino acids. The CDR3 nucleotides are TGTGCCATCAGTGAACAAGAGACCCAGTACTTC. It encodes CAISEQETQYF.

The gene calls are TRBV6-6 and TRBJ1-2, with D possibly matching TRBD1 (5 bases). V lost 6 bases, J lost 8 bases, and 16 bases lay in between. This CDR3 has 13 amino acids. The germline gives CDR1 MNHNY, CDR2 SVGAGI (reference sequence). The CDR3 spells CASRVPQDPGYTF. Here the CDR3 DNA reads TGTGCCAGCAGGGTCCCACAGGATCCCGGCTACACCTTC.

The rearrangement uses TRBV10-3 and TRBJ2-3; D may be TRBD1 or TRBD2 (5 bases each). CDR1 and CDR2 from the germline V gene are ENHRY and SYGVKD. The CDR3 runs to 13 residues. The V end was cut by 5 bases, the J end by 2 bases, with 8 bases between. The CDR3 coding sequence is TGTGCCATCAGTTGGGACCCCACAGATACGCAGTATTTT. It specifies CAISWDPTDTQYF.

The chain links TRBV15 to TRBJ1-2; no reliable D call. The CDR3 extends over 12 amino acids. Looked up from germline, CDR1 is LNHNV and CDR2 is YYDKDF (reference sequence). Trimming removed 0 bases from V and 9 bases from J, with 8 bases in between. The CDR3, as DNA: TGTGCCACCAGCAGAGATCGGTATAGCTACACCTTC. Protein: CATSRDRYSYTF.

This clone came up many times. J is TRBJ2-2 and V is TRBV4-1; D is unresolved. The germline V and J ends were trimmed by 4 bases and 0 bases, with 15 bases remaining between them. The germline CDR1 and CDR2 sequences are MGHRA and YSYEKL. The CDR3 has 17 residues. CDR3 protein: CASSRQVFHANTGELFF. CDR3 sequence (DNA): TGCGCCAGCAGCCGGCAGGTTTTCCACGCGAACACCGGGGAGCTGTTTTTT.

Comment on this clone: This sequence is one base from a far larger clone and is likely a read error. The V call is TRBV30, the J call TRBJ1-1; D gene uncertain. The CDR3 consists of 12 residues. Germline V lookup: CDR1 GTSNPN, CDR2 SVGIG (reference sequence). V shed 4 bases and J shed 1 base, with 7 bases lying between them. The CDR3 bases are TGTGCCTGGAACCCTGGGAACACTGAAGCTTTCTTT. This codes for CAWNPGNTEAFF.

The chain joins TRBV5-1 to TRBJ2-3; TRBD1 might be the D (6 bases). The CDR3 has 13 amino acids. With 5 bases removed from V and 1 base from J, the gap between germline ends came to 8 bases. Germline V gene data show CDR1 as SGHRS and CDR2 as YFSETQ. The DNA for the CDR3 is TGCGCCAGCAGTGGGGGCGGCACAGATACGCAGTATTTT. This codes for CASSGGGTDTQYF.

This chain links TRBV7-3 with TRBJ2-6, with 7 bases lining up with TRBD1. CDR1 and CDR2 (germline): SGHTA, FQGTGA. This CDR3 is 16 amino acids long. With 5 bases clipped from V and 2 bases from J, the junction kept 6 bases outside the gene matches. The CDR3 nucleotides read TGTGCCAGCAGCAGAGGAACAGGGGCTGGGGCCAACGTCCTGACTTTC. Its protein is CASSRGTGAGANVLTF.

This chain uses TRBV19 with TRBJ1-5; D unresolved. Germline V gene lookup returns CDR1 LNHDA and CDR2 SQIVND (reference sequence). V dropped 5 bases and J dropped 4 bases, with 15 bases sitting between them. The CDR3 is 15 residues long. The CDR3 protein is CASSWGRTPNQPQHF. The DNA of the CDR3 is TGTGCCAGTAGTTGGGGAAGAACCCCAAATCAGCCCCAGCATTTT.

This sequence joins TRBV6-1 and TRBJ1-1; D possibly corresponds to TRBD1 (5 bases). The germline V and J ends were trimmed by 4 bases and 9 bases, with 18 bases remaining between them. CDR1 is MNHNS and CDR2 is SASEGT in the germline V gene. This CDR3 has 14 residues. The CDR3: CASSVLSGPYKAFF. CDR3 bases: TGTGCCAGCAGTGTGCTCTCGGGACCGTATAAAGCTTTCTTT.

The chain employs TRBV6-8 and TRBJ2-6, with D perhaps given as TRBD1 or TRBD2 (5 bases each). Germline values: CDR1 MNHGY, CDR2 SAAAGT. CDR3 length equals 16 residues. Trimming pared 9 bases from V and 1 base from J, leaving 16 bases between. This chain's CDR3 is CARWGWETSGANVLTF. The CDR3 nucleotides read TGTGCCAGGTGGGGCTGGGAGACATCTGGGGCCAACGTCCTGACTTTC.

V and J are TRBV21-1 and TRBJ1-1; the D call in the table, TRBD1, was not verified against the DNA. TRBV21-1 is assigned pseudogene status. There are 19 residues in the CDR3. The CDR3: CAKPPGQGGIRPRDTEAFF. CDR3 DNA sequence: TGTGCCAAACCACCGGGACAGGGGGGAATTCGGCCCCGGGACACTGAAGCTTTCTTT.

The CDR3 is CASRGTIYSNQPQHF. The CDR3 bases are TGTGCCAGCAGAGGGACAATCTATAGCAATCAGCCCCAGCATTTT. The gene calls are TRBV27 and TRBJ1-5, with D perhaps TRBD1 (6 bases). CDR3 length equals 15 residues. V lost 6 bases and J 0 bases, leaving 12 bases between the germline ends. Germline V gene lookup returns CDR1 MNHEY and CDR2 SMNVEV (reference sequence).

The chain is built from TRBV5-1 and TRBJ1-2, with D possibly being TRBD1 (5 bases). Germline V gene lookup returns CDR1 SGHRS and CDR2 YFSETQ. Trimming removed 8 bases from V and 2 bases from J, with 19 bases in between. There are 15 residues in the CDR3. CDR3 sequence (DNA): TGCGCCAGTAAACCAGATGGGGGGTCGAACTATGGCTACACCTTC. Its translation: CASKPDGGSNYGYTF.

The rearrangement uses TRBV5-4 and TRBJ2-7; tentatively, D is TRBD1 or TRBD2 (5 bases each). The CDR3 spans 15 residues. Per the germline V gene, CDR1 is SGHNT and CDR2 is YYREEE (reference sequence). The ends were cut back, 3 bases at V and 0 bases at J, with 13 bases in the middle. CDR3 sequence reads: CASSSGRASSYEQYF. In DNA form, the CDR3 reads TGTGCCAGCAGCTCAGGGCGGGCGAGCTCCTACGAGCAGTACTTC.